Listed below are T cell receptor beta chains from one sample, sequenced in a study of cytomegalovirus exposure and HLA in healthy donors. Sequencing used immunoSEQ multiplex PCR; TCRdb keeps in-frame clones, though not all of them. The data contain approximately 120,000 clones, 94% of them singletons. The material sequenced was PBMCs. The receptors shown here come from a woman aged 18-29 years in good health and CMV-seronegative. Both conserved end residues are part of each CDR3. The order of the fields is V gene, D gene, clone size, J gene, CDR3 DNA, CDR3 protein. D genes are given only for firm matches. The size entry is marked missing in some rows and otherwise reads once, few, many or a size class.

>TRBV27|-|once|TRBJ2-4
TGTGCCAGCAGTCCTTCTACTCAAAACATTCAGTACTTC
CASSPSTQNIQYF
>TRBV30|-|-|TRBJ1-1
TGTGCCTGGAGTGTAGCGTCTGAAGCTTTCTTT
CAWSVASEAFF
>TRBV27|TRBD1|-|TRBJ1-5
TGTGCCAGCAGTCCTCTCACAGGGGGTCCTCGGCCCCAGCATTTT
CASSPLTGGPRPQHF
>TRBV27|TRBD2|-|TRBJ2-1
TGTGCCAGCGGGATAGCGGGGCCCCCCGTCGCGGAGCAGTTCTTC
CASGIAGPPVAEQFF
>TRBV5-5|TRBD1|-|TRBJ2-2
TGTGCCAGCAGCCTTGGGACAGATAACACCGGGGAGCTGTTTTTT
CASSLGTDNTGELFF
>TRBV25-1|TRBD2|-|TRBJ2-4
TGTGCCAGCAGTGACCCCGGACGGGGGGATTTAGCCAAAAACATTCAGTACTTC
CASSDPGRGDLAKNIQYF
>TRBV5-1|-|-|TRBJ2-3
TGCGCCAGCAGCTTGGGGGGGCAGATCACAGATACGCAGTATTTT
CASSLGGQITDTQYF
>TRBV5-1|-|-|TRBJ2-6
TGCGCCAGCAGCGAACAGCCGTATTCTGGGGCCAACGTCCTGACTTTC
CASSEQPYSGANVLTF
>TRBV28|-|-|TRBJ1-4
TGTGCCAGCAGTCCATCGGTCGGGGGGCGAGCTAATGAAAAACTGTTTTTT
CASSPSVGGRANEKLFF
>TRBV27|TRBD2|-|TRBJ2-7
TGTGCCAGCAGTCTCGGGACTAGCGGGAGCGACGAGCAGTACTTC
CASSLGTSGSDEQYF
>TRBV18|-|-|TRBJ1-4
TGTGCCAGCTCACCATCTTCTGAAAAACTGTTTTTT
CASSPSSEKLFF
>TRBV30|TRBD1|once|TRBJ2-1
TGTGCCTGGATAGGCTCGGGGACAGGGGTTTTGAATGAGCAGTTCTTC
CAWIGSGTGVLNEQFF
>TRBV6-1|-|-|TRBJ1-4
TGTGCCAGCAGTGAAGCGCATGGGGCGGTTAGACTGTTTTTT
CASSEAHGAVRLFF